One sample yielded the 27 T cell receptor beta chains listed below, sequenced in a study of OX40 agonist ivuxolimab in advanced cancers. This table comes from immunoSEQ multiplex PCR, and its TCRdb copy is limited to in-frame clones, with some not included. Seen here are 77,000 or so clones, approximately 90% observed once, and the top ten hold around 0.39%. This material consisted of CD4+ or CD8+ T cells sorted from blood, taken in a trial of the OX40 agonist ivuxolimab. The receptors come from an adult with an advanced solid tumor such as melanoma, head and neck, liver or kidney cancer.

This rearrangement joins TRBV2 to TRBJ2-5; D perhaps matches TRBD1 (5 bases). The CDR3 runs to 12 residues. The ends were cut back, 7 bases at V and 4 bases at J, with 10 bases in the middle. CDR1 is SNHLY, CDR2 FYNNEI, per germline. The CDR3 DNA reads as TGTGCCAGCAAAGGGGTGGTAGAGACCCAGTACTTC. This codes for CASKGVVETQYF.

J is TRBJ1-1 and V is TRBV19, with D hard to call. This CDR3 has 11 amino acids. V was clipped by 6 bases and J by 3 bases, with 5 bases between them. The germline gives CDR1 LNHDA, CDR2 SQIVND (reference sequence). In nucleotides, the CDR3 is TGTGCCAGTAGGGGTGACACTGAAGCTTTCTTT. This encodes CASRGDTEAFF.

This clone is a singleton in its sample. The J gene is TRBJ2-3, the V gene TRBV5-1, with 11 bases matching TRBD2. Per germline, CDR1 SGHRS and CDR2 YFSETQ. Trimming at V came to 1 base and at J to 5 bases, leaving 6 bases not matched to a gene. This CDR3 contains 16 residues. The chain's CDR3 is CASSLLTSGGLDTQYF. The CDR3 nucleotides are TGCGCCAGCAGCTTGTTAACTAGCGGGGGCCTAGATACGCAGTATTTT.

The J gene is TRBJ2-1, the V gene TRBV7-6; 10 nucleotides line up with TRBD1. The length of the CDR3 is 14 residues. Germline V gives CDR1 SGHVS, CDR2 FNYEAQ. V lost 7 bases to trimming and J lost 8 bases; unmatched junction nucleotides: 8. CDR3 protein: CASTKTGGGDEQFF. The CDR3 DNA follows: TGTGCCAGCACCAAGACAGGGGGCGGCGATGAGCAGTTCTTC.

The V call is TRBV7-2, the J call TRBJ2-7, with TRBD1 matching over 8 bases. V dropped 1 base and J dropped 3; count of bases not matched to a gene: 5. This CDR3 has 15 amino acids. Germline V lookup: CDR1 SGHTA, CDR2 FQGNSA. CDR3: CASSLGQGQFYEQYF. The CDR3, as DNA: TGTGCCAGCAGCTTAGGACAGGGGCAGTTCTACGAGCAGTACTTC.

V gene TRBV21-1 combines with J gene TRBJ1-1; TRBD1 was called by the table and not checked on the DNA. TRBV21-1 is a pseudogene locus. This CDR3 spans 14 amino acids. The CDR3 DNA is TGTGCCAGCAGCTCGGGACAGGGGAACACTGAAGCTTTCTTT. This gives the protein CASSSGQGNTEAFF.

The CDR3 DNA reads TGCGCCAGCAGCTTAGTCCCTAGCGGGGGGGAGCAGTTCTTC. Amino acid sequence: CASSLVPSGGEQFF. This chain uses TRBV5-1 with TRBJ2-1; 11 positions agree with TRBD2. The germline V gene has CDR1 SGHRS and CDR2 YFSETQ. J was trimmed by 10 bases and V by 2 bases; bases with no gene match: 5. The CDR3 is made up of 14 amino acids.

The chain links TRBV7-2 to TRBJ2-1, with D unresolved. This CDR3 contains 14 residues. Trimming removed 2 bases at V and 2 bases at J, with 7 bases between. Germline V gene sequence: CDR1 SGHTA, CDR2 FQGNSA. CDR3 region: CASSLTTAYNEQFF. In nucleotides, the CDR3 is TGTGCCAGCAGCTTAACCACAGCCTACAATGAGCAGTTCTTC.

The J gene is TRBJ2-7, the V gene TRBV5-1; TRBD2 aligns across 8 bases. J gave up 3 bases and V 0 bases, and 8 bases lay outside the gene matches. Germline CDR1 and CDR2: SGHRS and YFSETQ. There are 16 residues in the CDR3. The CDR3 sequence: CASSLAELAGNYEQYF. In DNA, the CDR3 is TGCGCCAGCAGCTTGGCGGAATTAGCGGGGAACTACGAGCAGTACTTC.

This clone has only a few counts. The chain has TRBV6-1 and TRBJ1-2, with 7 bases lining up with TRBD1. Trimming cost V 9 bases and J 4 bases; bases outside gene matches: 5. This CDR3 contains 12 residues. Germline assignment: CDR1 MNHNS and CDR2 SASEGT. The CDR3: CASDRAGYGYTF. CDR3 DNA: TGTGCCAGTGACAGGGCCGGCTATGGCTACACCTTC.

The rearrangement joins TRBV27 to TRBJ1-2, with a tentative D call TRBD1 (6 bases). Trimming left V 2 bases short and J 2 bases short, with 6 bases between. Germline V CDR1 and CDR2: MNHEY, SMNVEV (reference sequence). This CDR3 contains 13 residues. The CDR3 is CASSLQGNYGYTF. Here the CDR3 DNA reads TGTGCCAGCAGTTTACAGGGGAACTATGGCTACACCTTC.

This clone occurred once. CDR3 residues: CASSRASSYNEQFF. The DNA for the CDR3 is TGTGCCAGCAGTCGGGCCTCCTCCTACAATGAGCAGTTCTTC. The chain joins TRBV6-1 to TRBJ2-1; D gene unclear. This CDR3 is built from 14 residues. CDR1 is MNHNS and CDR2 is SASEGT in the germline V gene. The V end was cut by 5 bases, the J end by 0 bases, with 8 bases between.

The chain is built from TRBV27 and TRBJ2-5; 9 bases align to TRBD1. Trimming removed 6 bases from V and 4 bases from J; junction bases left unmatched: 3. Germline V gene sequence: CDR1 MNHEY, CDR2 SMNVEV (reference sequence). The CDR3 has 13 amino acids. For the CDR3, the DNA is TGTGCCAGCAGGGGACAGGGTCGAGAGACCCAGTACTTC. Protein product: CASRGQGRETQYF.

The genes are TRBV6-6 and TRBJ1-5; perhaps TRBD1 as D (6 bases). Germline CDR1 reads MNHNY; CDR2 reads SVGAGI (reference sequence). V dropped 4 bases and J dropped 7 bases, with 11 bases sitting between them. CDR3 size: 13 residues. The CDR3 reads CASSSGADQPQHF. The CDR3 coding sequence is TGTGCCAGCAGTTCAGGGGCAGACCAGCCCCAGCATTTT.

This rearrangement joins TRBV27 to TRBJ1-6, with TRBD1 identical over 12 bases. The ends lost 8 bases at V and 10 bases at J; junction bases unmatched: 15. CDR3 size: 17 residues. Germline loops: CDR1 MNHEY, CDR2 SMNVEV (reference sequence). CDR3 sequence (DNA): TGTGCCAGCCGTAAACTGGGGGGACAGGGGGCAGGGTCACCCCTCCACTTT. Protein: CASRKLGGQGAGSPLHF.

The V and J genes are TRBV28 and TRBJ1-5, with 7 bases identical to TRBD1. The CDR3 totals 14 residues. The J segment lost 3 bases and the V segment lost 11 bases, leaving 10 bases of the junction unmatched. Germline-derived CDR1 and CDR2 are MDHEN and SYDVKM. In nucleotides, the CDR3 is TGTGCCGCGACGGACAGGCGATACAATCAGCCCCAGCATTTT. Its translation: CAATDRRYNQPQHF. The full variable domain, in which reference TRBV28 and TRBJ1-5 provide the parts outside the CDR3, is DVKVTQSSRYLVKRTGEKVFLECVQDMDHENMFWYRQDPGLGLRLIYFSYDVKMKEKGDIPEGYSVSREKKERFSLILESASTNQTSMYLCAATDRRYNQPQHFGDGTRLSIL.

The chain links TRBV11-2 to TRBJ2-5; TRBD2 agrees at 11 bases. The CDR3 extends over 14 amino acids. The V gene end was trimmed by 2 bases and the J gene end by 7 bases; junction bases not matched to a gene: 3. The germline V gene has CDR1 SGHAT and CDR2 FQNNGV. In DNA, the CDR3 is TGTGCCAGCAGCTTAACCGGGACTAGCGGGACCCAGTACTTC. It yields the protein CASSLTGTSGTQYF.

This rearrangement joins TRBV5-1 to TRBJ2-1; 12 bases align to TRBD2. CDR1 and CDR2 (germline): SGHRS, YFSETQ. The CDR3 has 17 amino acids. With V trimmed by 0 bases and J by 8 bases, 9 bases remained unmatched. The chain's CDR3 is CASSLAASGGAYDEQFF. The CDR3 DNA sequence: TGCGCCAGCAGCTTGGCGGCTAGCGGGGGGGCATACGATGAGCAGTTCTTC.

The chain couples TRBV11-3 to TRBJ1-1; D remains ambiguous. The CDR3 extends over 12 amino acids. Trimming stripped 3 bases from V and 4 bases from J, with 6 bases between. Per germline, CDR1 SGHNT and CDR2 YENEEA. CDR3 in amino acids: CASSLVATEAFF. CDR3 in DNA: TGTGCCAGCAGCTTGGTGGCCACTGAAGCTTTCTTT.

The chain employs TRBV5-1 and TRBJ2-7, with 13 bases that match TRBD2. J gave up 2 bases and V 0 bases, and 5 bases lay outside the gene matches. The CDR3 sequence is 17 residues long. Germline V gene lookup returns CDR1 SGHRS and CDR2 YFSETQ. For the CDR3, the DNA is TGCGCCAGCAGCTTGGGACTAGCGGGAGGACTCCCCTACGAGCAGTACTTC. It encodes CASSLGLAGGLPYEQYF.

V and J are TRBV5-8 and TRBJ2-1, with TRBD2 as a possible D gene (7 bases). The CDR3 consists of 15 residues. The germline gives CDR1 SGHTS, CDR2 YDEGEE. Deletions cut 1 base from V and 0 bases from J, with 8 bases between. CDR3 coding DNA: TGTGCCAGCAGCTTGAGGGGGGGCTCCTACAATGAGCAGTTCTTC. This translates into CASSLRGGSYNEQFF.

The sample holds one count of this clone. J is TRBJ2-4 and V is TRBV5-4, with D possibly matching TRBD1 (5 bases). In germline, CDR1 is SGHNT, CDR2 YYREEE (reference sequence). The CDR3 runs 14 residues. V lost 4 bases, J lost 1 base, and 9 bases lay in between. CDR3 amino acids: CASSTGPAKNIQYF. The CDR3 DNA reads as TGTGCCAGCAGCACAGGTCCGGCCAAAAACATTCAGTACTTC. Variable domain in full (rest from reference TRBV5-4 and TRBJ2-4): ETGVTQSPTHLIKTRGQQVTLRCSSQSGHNTVSWYQQALGQGPQFIFQYYREEENGRGNFPPRFSGLQFPNYSSELNVNALELDDSALYLCASSTGPAKNIQYFGAGTRLSVL.

The gene calls are TRBV5-4 and TRBJ2-2; D is ambiguous. V was trimmed by 2 bases and J by 5 bases, leaving 4 bases between them. The CDR3 consists of 12 residues. Germline V lookup: CDR1 SGHNT, CDR2 YYREEE (reference sequence). CDR3 nucleotide sequence: TGTGCCAGCAGCTTCGGGACCGGGGAGCTGTTTTTT. This translates into CASSFGTGELFF.

The chain employs TRBV28 and TRBJ1-6; D not resolved. Germline V gene data show CDR1 as MDHEN and CDR2 as SYDVKM. Trimming stripped 10 bases from V and 6 bases from J, with 19 bases between. The CDR3 consists of 15 residues. The CDR3 coding sequence is TGTGCCATCCCGCAATCGGGGATTGGTAATTCACCCCTCCACTTT. This gives the protein CAIPQSGIGNSPLHF.

The chain combines TRBV7-2 with TRBJ2-1; tentatively, D is TRBD2 (5 bases). The CDR3 covers 15 residues. Germline CDR1 reads SGHTA; CDR2 reads FQGNSA. Trimming cost V 5 bases and J 8 bases, with 19 bases left between them. In DNA, the CDR3 is TGTGCCAGCAGCCACCCCGGCCCCATGAGGGATGAGCAGTTCTTC. Translating gives CASSHPGPMRDEQFF.

The gene calls are TRBV9 and TRBJ2-1; maybe TRBD2 (7 bases). CDR1 and CDR2 (germline): SGDLS, YYNGEE. V lost 4 bases, J lost 3 bases, and 14 bases lay in between. The CDR3 runs to 15 residues. CDR3: CASSSKGGNYNEQFF. The CDR3 bases are TGTGCCAGCAGCTCCAAGGGGGGGAACTACAATGAGCAGTTCTTC.

This clone was detected once. CDR3 loop: CSVEGRQVDTEAFF. DNA of the CDR3: TGCAGCGTTGAAGGTCGGCAGGTCGACACTGAAGCTTTCTTT. J is TRBJ1-1 and V is TRBV29-1; D is undetermined. CDR1 and CDR2 (germline): SQVTM, ANQGSEA. Deletions cut 1 base from V and 3 bases from J, with 12 bases between. The length of the CDR3 is 14 residues.